This note documents a single T cell receptor (beta chain) sequence. This sample is drawn from a study of blood T cell repertoires in COVID-19. Study summary: PBMCs, B-cell-depleted T cells, or T cells provided the cDNA or gDNA that made up the material.

CDR3 length: 17 amino acids. Germline CDR1 is MNHEY and CDR2 is SVGEGT. V was cut by 0 bases and J by 1 base, with 12 bases left in between. Authors' methods: Counts of nucleated cells, estimated from reference gene primer amplification, were obtained. Measured with immunoSEQ multiplex PCR; TCRdb has only the in-frame clones, and not every one. The DNA was the basis for D and trimming; V, J and clone size are from that table. The repertoire holds around 360,000 clones, with more than 75% as singletons. This TCR derives from a woman aged 25 to 45 with COVID-19, enrolled during active disease. Sequenced: peripheral blood. The chain uses TRBV6-2 or TRBV6-3 and TRBJ2-2, with a possible D match to TRBD2 (5 bases). This CDR3 is CASSYSISSLNTGELFF. DNA of the CDR3: TGTGCCAGCAGTTACTCGATATCTAGCCTGAACACCGGGGAGCTGTTTTTT.